A single sample is the source of the 5 T cell receptor beta chains below, sequenced in a study of cytomegalovirus exposure and HLA in healthy donors. Profiled with immunoSEQ multiplex PCR; TCRdb holds only in-frame clones, not every one. In the table there are about 56,000 clones, 90% to 95% of which are singletons. The specimen sequenced was PBMCs. Receptor source: a woman between 18 and 30 years old in good health and CMV-seropositive.

This chain joins TRBV6-1 and TRBJ1-2, with a weak D call TRBD1 (5 bases). CDR3 length equals 12 residues. CDR1 is MNHNS, CDR2 SASEGT, per germline. The V and J ends lost 0 bases and 9 bases respectively, with 8 bases between them. The CDR3 is CASSEARQRYTF. In DNA form, the CDR3 reads TGTGCCAGCAGTGAAGCGAGACAGCGCTACACCTTC.

The chain employs TRBV7-6 and TRBJ1-1; weak D call: TRBD1 (6 bases). V lost 2 bases, J lost 3 bases, and 16 bases lay in between. Germline CDR1 SGHVS, CDR2 FNYEAQ. The length of the CDR3 is 16 residues. The CDR3, as DNA: TGTGCCAGCAGCTTAATACAGGGTAATAGGGACACTGAAGCTTTCTTT. Amino acid sequence: CASSLIQGNRDTEAFF.

CDR3 DNA sequence: TGTGCCTGGAGTCGGGCCGGGGGTCAGCCCCAGCATTTT. Translating gives CAWSRAGGQPQHF. The J gene is TRBJ1-5, the V gene TRBV30, with a weak D call TRBD1 (5 bases). V shed 2 bases and J shed 6 bases, with 11 bases lying between them. CDR3 length equals 13 residues. The V gene's germline CDR1 is GTSNPN and CDR2 SVGIG (reference sequence). The full variable domain, with the rest looked up from reference TRBV30 and TRBJ1-5, is SQTIHQWPATLVQPVGSPLSLECTVEGTSNPNLYWYRQAAGRGLQLLFYSVGIGQISSEVPQNLSASRPQDRQFILSSKKLLLSDSGFYLCAWSRAGGQPQHFGDGTRLSIL.

By frequency in the sample, this clone is medium-sized. The rearrangement uses TRBV7-8 and TRBJ1-1; D may be TRBD1 (6 bases). V lost 7 bases to trimming and J lost 1 base, with 13 bases between them. The germline CDR1 and CDR2 sequences are SGHVS and FQNEAQ. The CDR3 contains 14 residues. CDR3 coding DNA: TGTGCCAGCAACGATGGGACACCGAACACTGAAGCTTTCTTT. Encoded protein: CASNDGTPNTEAFF.

The chain joins TRBV30 to TRBJ1-1; TRBD1 might be the D (5 bases). The V gene's germline CDR1 is GTSNPN and CDR2 SVGIG (reference sequence). Trimming stripped 5 bases from V and 3 bases from J, with 13 bases between. There are 13 residues in the CDR3. In DNA form, the CDR3 reads TGTGCCTGGGCCCGAGGAGGGGACACTGAAGCTTTCTTT. Translating gives CAWARGGDTEAFF.